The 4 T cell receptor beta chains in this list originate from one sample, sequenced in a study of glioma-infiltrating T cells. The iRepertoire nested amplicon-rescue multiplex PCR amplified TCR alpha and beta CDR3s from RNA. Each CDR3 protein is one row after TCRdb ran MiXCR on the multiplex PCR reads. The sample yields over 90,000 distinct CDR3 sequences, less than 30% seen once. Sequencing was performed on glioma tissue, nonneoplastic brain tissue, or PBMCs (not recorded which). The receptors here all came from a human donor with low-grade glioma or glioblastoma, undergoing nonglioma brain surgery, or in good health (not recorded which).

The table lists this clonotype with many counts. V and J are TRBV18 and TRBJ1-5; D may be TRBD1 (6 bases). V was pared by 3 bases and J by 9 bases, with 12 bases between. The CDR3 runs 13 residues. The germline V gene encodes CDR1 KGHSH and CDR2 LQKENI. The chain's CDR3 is CASSPTGLGPQHF. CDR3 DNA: TGTGCCAGCTCACCCACAGGGCTTGGGCCCCAGCATTTT.

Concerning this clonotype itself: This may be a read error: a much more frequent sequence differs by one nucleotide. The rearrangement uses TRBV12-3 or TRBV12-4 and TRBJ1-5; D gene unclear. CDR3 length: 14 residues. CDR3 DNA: TGTGCCAGCAGTTTCTTAGAGTATGATCAGCCCGAGCATTTT. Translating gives CASSFLEYDQPEHF.

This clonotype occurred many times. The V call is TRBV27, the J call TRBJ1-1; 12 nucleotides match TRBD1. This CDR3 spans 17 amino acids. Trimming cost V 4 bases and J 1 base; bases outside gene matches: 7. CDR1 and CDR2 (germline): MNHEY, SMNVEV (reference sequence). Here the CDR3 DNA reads TGTGCCAGCAGTTCCGACAGGGACAGGGGGCGGAACACTGAAGCTTTCTTT. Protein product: CASSSDRDRGRNTEAFF.

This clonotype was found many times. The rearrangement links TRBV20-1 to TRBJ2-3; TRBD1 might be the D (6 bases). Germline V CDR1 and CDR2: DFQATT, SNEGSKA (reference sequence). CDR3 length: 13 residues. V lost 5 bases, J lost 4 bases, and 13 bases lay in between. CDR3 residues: CSAATGSPDTQYF. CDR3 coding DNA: TGCAGTGCTGCCACAGGGTCCCCAGATACGCAGTATTTT.